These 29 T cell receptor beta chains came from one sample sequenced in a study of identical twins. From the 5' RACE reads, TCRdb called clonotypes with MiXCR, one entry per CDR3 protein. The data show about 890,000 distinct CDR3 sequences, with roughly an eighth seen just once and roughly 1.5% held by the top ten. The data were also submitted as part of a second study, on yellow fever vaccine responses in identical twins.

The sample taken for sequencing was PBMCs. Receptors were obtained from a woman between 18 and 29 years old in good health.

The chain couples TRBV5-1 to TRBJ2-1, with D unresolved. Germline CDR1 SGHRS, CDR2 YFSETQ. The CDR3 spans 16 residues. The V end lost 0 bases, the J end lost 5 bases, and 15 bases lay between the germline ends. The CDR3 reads CASSLARPATNNEQFF. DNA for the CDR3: TGCGCCAGCAGCTTGGCCAGGCCTGCAACTAACAATGAGCAGTTCTTC.

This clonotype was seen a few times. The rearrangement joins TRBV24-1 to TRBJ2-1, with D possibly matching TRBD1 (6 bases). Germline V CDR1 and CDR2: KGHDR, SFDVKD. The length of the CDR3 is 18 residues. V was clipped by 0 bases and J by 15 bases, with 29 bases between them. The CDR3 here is CATSDLQDSQSGSRRWFF. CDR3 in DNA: TGTGCCACCAGTGATTTGCAGGACAGTCAGTCCGGGTCGCGGCGCTGGTTCTTC.

The CDR3 nucleotides read TGTGCCAGCAGTGAATTGGGACCACCTAGCGACGAGCAGTACGTC. This sequence encodes CASSELGPPSDEQYV. This chain connects TRBV6-4 to TRBJ2-7; maybe TRBD2 (6 bases). Looked up from germline, CDR1 is MRHNA and CDR2 is SNTAGT. Trimming pared 3 bases from V and 5 bases from J, leaving 17 bases between. The length of the CDR3 is 15 residues.

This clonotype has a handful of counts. The CDR3 protein is CASSYGGVGAQNEQFF. In nucleotides, the CDR3 is TGTGCCAGCAGTTACGGCGGGGTGGGGGCACAGAATGAGCAGTTCTTC. V and J are TRBV27 and TRBJ2-1; tentatively, D is TRBD1 or TRBD2 (6 bases each). CDR1 is MNHEY and CDR2 is SMNVEV in the germline V gene (reference sequence). V dropped 4 bases and J dropped 7 bases, with 20 bases sitting between them. The CDR3 is 16 residues long.

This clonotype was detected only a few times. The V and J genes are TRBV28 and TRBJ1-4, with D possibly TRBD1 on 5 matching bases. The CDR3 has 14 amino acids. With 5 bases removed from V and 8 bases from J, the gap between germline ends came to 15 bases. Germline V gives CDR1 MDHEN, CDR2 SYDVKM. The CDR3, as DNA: TGTGCCAGCAGTCCCCCGGGACGCGTCGAAAAACTGTTTTTT. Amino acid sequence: CASSPPGRVEKLFF.

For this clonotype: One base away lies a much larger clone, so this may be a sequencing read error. The CDR3 region has the DNA TGTGCCAGCAGTTACTGGACAGGGGGCTACGAGCAGTACTTC. Protein sequence: CASSYWTGGYEQYF. The chain carries TRBV6-5 and TRBJ2-7, with 10 positions matching TRBD1. The CDR3 is made up of 14 amino acids. Looked up from germline, CDR1 is MNHEY and CDR2 is SVGAGI. V gave up 1 base and J gave up 3 bases; unmatched junction bases: 0.

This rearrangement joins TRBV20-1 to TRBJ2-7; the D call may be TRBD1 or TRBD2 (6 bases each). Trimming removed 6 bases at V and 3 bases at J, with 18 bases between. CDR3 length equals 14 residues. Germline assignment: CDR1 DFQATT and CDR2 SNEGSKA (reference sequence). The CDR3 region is CSAPIGGLLYEQYF. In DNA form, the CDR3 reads TGCAGTGCCCCGATTGGGGGGCTCCTCTACGAGCAGTACTTC.

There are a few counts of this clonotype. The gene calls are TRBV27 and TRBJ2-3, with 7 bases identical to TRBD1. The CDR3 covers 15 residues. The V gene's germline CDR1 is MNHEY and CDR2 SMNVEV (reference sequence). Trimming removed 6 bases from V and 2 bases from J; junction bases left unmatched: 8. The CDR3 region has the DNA TGTGCCAGCAGCCAAGGGGGCTTCACCACAGATACGCAGTATTTT. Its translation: CASSQGGFTTDTQYF.

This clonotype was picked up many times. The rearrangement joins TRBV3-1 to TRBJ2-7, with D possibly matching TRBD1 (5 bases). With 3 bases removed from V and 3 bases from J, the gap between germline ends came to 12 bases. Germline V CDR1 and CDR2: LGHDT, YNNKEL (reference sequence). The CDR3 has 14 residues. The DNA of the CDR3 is TGTGCCAGCAGCCACCAGGACAACATCTACGAGCAGTACGTC. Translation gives CASSHQDNIYEQYV.

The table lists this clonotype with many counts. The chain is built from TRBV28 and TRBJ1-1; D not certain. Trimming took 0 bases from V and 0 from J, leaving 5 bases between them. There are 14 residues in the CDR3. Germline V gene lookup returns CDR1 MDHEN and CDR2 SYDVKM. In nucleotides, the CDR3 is TGTGCCAGCAGTTTATGGCAGGTGAACACTGAAGCTTTCTTT. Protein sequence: CASSLWQVNTEAFF.

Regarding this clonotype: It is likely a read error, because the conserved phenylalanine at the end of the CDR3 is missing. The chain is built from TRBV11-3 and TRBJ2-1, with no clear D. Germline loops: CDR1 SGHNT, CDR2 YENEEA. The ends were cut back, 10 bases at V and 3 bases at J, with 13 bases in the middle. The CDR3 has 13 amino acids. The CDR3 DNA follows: TGTGCCACCTCCCCGGGCGGCTACAATGAGCAGTTCTCC. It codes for CATSPGGYNEQFS.

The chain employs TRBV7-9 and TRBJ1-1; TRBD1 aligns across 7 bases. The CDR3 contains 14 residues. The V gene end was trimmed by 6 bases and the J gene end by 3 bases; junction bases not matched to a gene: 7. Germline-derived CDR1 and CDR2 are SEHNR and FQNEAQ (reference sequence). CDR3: CASRLTGTDTEAFF. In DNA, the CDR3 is TGTGCCAGCAGGCTGACAGGGACGGACACTGAAGCTTTCTTT.

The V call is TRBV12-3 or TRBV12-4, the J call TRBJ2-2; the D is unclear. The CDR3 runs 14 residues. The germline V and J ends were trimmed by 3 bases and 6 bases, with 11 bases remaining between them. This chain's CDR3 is CASSFDGVAGELFF. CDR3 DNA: TGTGCCAGCAGTTTTGATGGTGTAGCCGGGGAGCTGTTTTTT.

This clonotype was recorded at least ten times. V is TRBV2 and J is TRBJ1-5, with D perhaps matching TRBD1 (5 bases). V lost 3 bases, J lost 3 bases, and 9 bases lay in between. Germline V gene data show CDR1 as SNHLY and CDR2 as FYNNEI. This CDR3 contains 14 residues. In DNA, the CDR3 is TGTGCCAGCAGTGAGAGGGGCCCCAATCAGCCCCAGCATTTT. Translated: CASSERGPNQPQHF. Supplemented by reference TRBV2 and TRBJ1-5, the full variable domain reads EPEVTQTPSHQVTQMGQEVILRCVPISNHLYFYWYRQILGQKVEFLVSFYNNEISEKSEIFDDQFSVERPDGSNFTLKIRSTKLEDSAMYFCASSERGPNQPQHFGDGTRLSIL.

The CDR3 DNA follows: TGCGCCAGCAGCACCGGGACAGGGGCGCTAGTCACAGATACGCAGTATTTT. Its translation: CASSTGTGALVTDTQYF. The genes are TRBV5-1 and TRBJ2-3; 10 bases match TRBD1. The CDR3 extends over 17 amino acids. V lost 4 bases and J lost 2; bases outside the gene matches: 10. The germline V gene has CDR1 SGHRS and CDR2 YFSETQ.

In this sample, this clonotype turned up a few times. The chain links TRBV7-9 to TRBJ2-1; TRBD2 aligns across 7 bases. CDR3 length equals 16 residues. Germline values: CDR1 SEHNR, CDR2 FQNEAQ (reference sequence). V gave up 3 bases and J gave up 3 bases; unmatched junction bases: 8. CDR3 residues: CASSLDGTTIYNEQFF. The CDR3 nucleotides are TGTGCCAGCAGCTTGGACGGGACTACCATCTACAATGAGCAGTTCTTC.

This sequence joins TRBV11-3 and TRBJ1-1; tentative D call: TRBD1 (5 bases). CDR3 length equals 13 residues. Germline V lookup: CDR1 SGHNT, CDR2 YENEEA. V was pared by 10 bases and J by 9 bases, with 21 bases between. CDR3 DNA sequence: TGTGCCACCCGTGGTGGGGACCCAAGGAAAGCTTTCTTT. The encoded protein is CATRGGDPRKAFF.

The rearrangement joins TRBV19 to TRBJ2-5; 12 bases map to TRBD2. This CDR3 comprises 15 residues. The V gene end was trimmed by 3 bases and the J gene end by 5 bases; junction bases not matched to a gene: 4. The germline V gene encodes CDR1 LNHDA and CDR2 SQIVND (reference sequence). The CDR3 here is CASSIGLAGMETQYF. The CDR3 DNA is TGTGCCAGTAGTATCGGACTAGCGGGAATGGAGACCCAGTACTTC.

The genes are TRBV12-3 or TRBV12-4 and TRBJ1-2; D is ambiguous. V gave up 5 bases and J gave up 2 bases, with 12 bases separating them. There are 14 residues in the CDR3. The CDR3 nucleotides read TGTGCCAGCAGTCCCCAGATAGACAACTATGGCTACACCTTC. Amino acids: CASSPQIDNYGYTF.

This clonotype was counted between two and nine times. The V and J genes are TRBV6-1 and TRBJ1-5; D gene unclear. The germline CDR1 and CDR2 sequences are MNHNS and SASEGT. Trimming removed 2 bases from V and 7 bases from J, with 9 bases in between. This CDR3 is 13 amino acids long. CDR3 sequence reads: CASSERGRQPQHF. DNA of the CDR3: TGTGCCAGCAGTGAACGAGGGCGGCAGCCCCAGCATTTT.

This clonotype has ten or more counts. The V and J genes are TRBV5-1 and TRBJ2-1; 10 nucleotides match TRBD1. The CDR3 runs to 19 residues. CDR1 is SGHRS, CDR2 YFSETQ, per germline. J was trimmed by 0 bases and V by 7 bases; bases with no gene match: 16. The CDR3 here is CASYRDRGMANPSYNEQFF. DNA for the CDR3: TGCGCCAGCTACCGGGACAGGGGTATGGCGAACCCCTCCTACAATGAGCAGTTCTTC.

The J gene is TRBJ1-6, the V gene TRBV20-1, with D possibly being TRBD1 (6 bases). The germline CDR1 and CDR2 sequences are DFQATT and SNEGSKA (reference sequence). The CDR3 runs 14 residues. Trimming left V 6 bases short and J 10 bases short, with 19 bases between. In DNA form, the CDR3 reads TGCAGTGCCCCAGAACCACAGGGTGGGTCACCCCTCCACTTT. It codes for CSAPEPQGGSPLHF.

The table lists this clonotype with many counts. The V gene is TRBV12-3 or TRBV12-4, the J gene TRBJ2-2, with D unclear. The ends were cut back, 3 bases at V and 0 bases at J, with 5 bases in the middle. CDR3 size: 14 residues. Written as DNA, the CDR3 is TGTGCCAGCAGTTTGATTCCGAACACCGGGGAGCTGTTTTTT. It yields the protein CASSLIPNTGELFF.

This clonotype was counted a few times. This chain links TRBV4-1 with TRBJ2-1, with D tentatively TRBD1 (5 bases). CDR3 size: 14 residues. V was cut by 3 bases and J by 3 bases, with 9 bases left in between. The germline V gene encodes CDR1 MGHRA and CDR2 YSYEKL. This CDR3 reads CASSQLGHYNEQFF. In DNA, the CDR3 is TGCGCCAGCAGCCAGCTGGGGCACTACAATGAGCAGTTCTTC.

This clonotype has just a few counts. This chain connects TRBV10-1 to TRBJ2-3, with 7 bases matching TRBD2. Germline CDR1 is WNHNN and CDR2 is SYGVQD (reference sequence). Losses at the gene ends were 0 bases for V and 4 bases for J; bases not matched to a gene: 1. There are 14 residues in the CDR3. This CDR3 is CASSESGRADTQYF. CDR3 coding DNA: TGCGCCAGCAGTGAGTCGGGGAGGGCAGATACGCAGTATTTT.

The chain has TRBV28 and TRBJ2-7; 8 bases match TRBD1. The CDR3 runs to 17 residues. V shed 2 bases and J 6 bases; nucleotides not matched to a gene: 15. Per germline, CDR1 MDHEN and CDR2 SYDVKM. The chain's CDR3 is CASSLRRTGKFSGEQYV. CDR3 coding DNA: TGTGCCAGCAGTTTACGACGGACAGGGAAGTTTTCAGGCGAGCAGTACGTC.

CDR3 amino acids: CSARGQSSYNSPLHF. Here the CDR3 DNA reads TGCAGTGCAAGGGGACAGAGCTCCTATAATTCACCCCTCCACTTT. The chain recombines TRBV20-1 with TRBJ1-6; TRBD1 aligns across 7 bases. CDR3 size: 15 residues. After removal of 6 bases from V and 0 bases from J, the junction contained 5 bases not matched to a gene. Germline CDR1 DFQATT, CDR2 SNEGSKA (reference sequence).

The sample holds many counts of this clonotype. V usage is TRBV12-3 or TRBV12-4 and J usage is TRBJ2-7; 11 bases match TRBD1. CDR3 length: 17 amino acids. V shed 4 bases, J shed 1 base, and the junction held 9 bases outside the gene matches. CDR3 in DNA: TGTGCCAGCAGTTCAGCGCCGGGACAGGGGGGATCCTACGAGCAGTACTTC. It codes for CASSSAPGQGGSYEQYF.

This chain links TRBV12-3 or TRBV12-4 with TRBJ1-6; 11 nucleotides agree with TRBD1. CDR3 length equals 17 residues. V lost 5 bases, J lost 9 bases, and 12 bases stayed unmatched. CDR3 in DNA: TGTGCCAGCAGTGGAACATGGGAGGGACAGGGGGGTTCACCCCTCCACTTT. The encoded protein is CASSGTWEGQGGSPLHF.